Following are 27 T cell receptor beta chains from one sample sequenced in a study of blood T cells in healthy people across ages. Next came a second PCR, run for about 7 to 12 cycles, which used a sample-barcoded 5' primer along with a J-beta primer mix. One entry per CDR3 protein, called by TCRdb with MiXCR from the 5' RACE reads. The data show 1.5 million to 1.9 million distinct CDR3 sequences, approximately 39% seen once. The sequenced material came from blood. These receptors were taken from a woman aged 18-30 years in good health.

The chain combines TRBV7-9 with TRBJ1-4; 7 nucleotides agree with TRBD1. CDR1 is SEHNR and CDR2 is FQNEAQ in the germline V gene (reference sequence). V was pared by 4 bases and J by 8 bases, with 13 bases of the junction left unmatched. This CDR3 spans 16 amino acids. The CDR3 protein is CASSSRQGGAEEKLFF. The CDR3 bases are TGTGCCAGCAGCTCAAGACAGGGAGGGGCTGAAGAAAAACTGTTTTTT.

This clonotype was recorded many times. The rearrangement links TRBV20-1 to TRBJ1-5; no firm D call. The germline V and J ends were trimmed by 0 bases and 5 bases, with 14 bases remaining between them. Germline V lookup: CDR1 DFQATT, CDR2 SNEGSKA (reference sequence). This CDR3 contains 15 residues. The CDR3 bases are TGCAGTGCTAGAGATAGGAGGGCGGGAGATCAGCCCCAGCATTTT. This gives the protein CSARDRRAGDQPQHF.

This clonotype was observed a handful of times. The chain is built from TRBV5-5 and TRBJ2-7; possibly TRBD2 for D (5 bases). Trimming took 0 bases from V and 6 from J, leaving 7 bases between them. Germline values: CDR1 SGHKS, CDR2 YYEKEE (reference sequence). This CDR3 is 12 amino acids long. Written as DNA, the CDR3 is TGTGCCAGCAGCTTGGGGAGGACCGAGCAGTACTTC. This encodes CASSLGRTEQYF.

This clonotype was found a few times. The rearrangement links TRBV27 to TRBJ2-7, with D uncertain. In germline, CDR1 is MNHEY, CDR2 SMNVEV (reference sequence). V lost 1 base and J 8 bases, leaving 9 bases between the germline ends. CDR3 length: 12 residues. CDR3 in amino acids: CASSLFTGKQYF. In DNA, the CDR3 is TGTGCCAGCAGTTTATTCACCGGAAAGCAGTACTTC.

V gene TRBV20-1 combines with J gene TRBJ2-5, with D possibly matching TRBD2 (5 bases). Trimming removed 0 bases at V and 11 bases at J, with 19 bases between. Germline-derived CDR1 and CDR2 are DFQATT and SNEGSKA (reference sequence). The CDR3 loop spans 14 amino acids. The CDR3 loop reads CSARDIRGRNEQYF. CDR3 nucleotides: TGCAGTGCTAGAGATATACGGGGAAGAAATGAGCAGTACTTC.

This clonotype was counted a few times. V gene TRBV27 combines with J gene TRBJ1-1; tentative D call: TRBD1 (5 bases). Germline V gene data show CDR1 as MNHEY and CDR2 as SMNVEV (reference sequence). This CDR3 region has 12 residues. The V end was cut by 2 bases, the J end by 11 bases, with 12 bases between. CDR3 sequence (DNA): TGTGCCAGCAGTTTACTCCAGGGTACGGCTTTCTTT. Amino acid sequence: CASSLLQGTAFF.

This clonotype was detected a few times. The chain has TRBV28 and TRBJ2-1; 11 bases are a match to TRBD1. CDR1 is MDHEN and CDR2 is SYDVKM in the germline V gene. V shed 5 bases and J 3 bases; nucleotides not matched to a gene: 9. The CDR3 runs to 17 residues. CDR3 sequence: CASSPSGQGGFYNEQFF. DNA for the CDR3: TGTGCCAGCAGTCCCTCGGGACAGGGGGGGTTCTACAATGAGCAGTTCTTC.

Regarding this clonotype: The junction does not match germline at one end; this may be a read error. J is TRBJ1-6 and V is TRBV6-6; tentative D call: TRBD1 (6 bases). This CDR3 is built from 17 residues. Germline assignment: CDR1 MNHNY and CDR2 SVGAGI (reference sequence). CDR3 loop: CASSYMSGEIVDSPPHF. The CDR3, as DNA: TGTGCCAGCAGTTACATGTCAGGGGAAATAGTGGATTCACCCCCCCACTTT.

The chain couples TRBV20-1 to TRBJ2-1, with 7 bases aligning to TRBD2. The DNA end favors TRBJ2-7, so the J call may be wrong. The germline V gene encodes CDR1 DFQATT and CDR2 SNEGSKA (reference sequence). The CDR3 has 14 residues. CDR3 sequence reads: CSVSRGVSYNEQYF. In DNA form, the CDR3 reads TGCAGTGTTTCCCGGGGGGTCTCCTACAATGAGCAGTACTTC.

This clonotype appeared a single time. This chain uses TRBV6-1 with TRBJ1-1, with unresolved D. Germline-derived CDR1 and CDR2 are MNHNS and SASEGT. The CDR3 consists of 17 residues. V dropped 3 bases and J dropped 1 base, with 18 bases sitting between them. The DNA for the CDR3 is TGTGCCAGCAGTGACTGGGGTCTGGGCCGCTCGAACACTGAAGCTTTCTTT. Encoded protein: CASSDWGLGRSNTEAFF.

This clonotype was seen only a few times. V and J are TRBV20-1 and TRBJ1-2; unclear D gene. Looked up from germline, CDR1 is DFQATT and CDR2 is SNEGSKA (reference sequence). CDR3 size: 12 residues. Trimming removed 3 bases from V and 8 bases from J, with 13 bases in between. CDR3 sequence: CSASEAALGYTF. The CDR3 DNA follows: TGCAGTGCTAGTGAGGCGGCCTTGGGCTACACCTTC.

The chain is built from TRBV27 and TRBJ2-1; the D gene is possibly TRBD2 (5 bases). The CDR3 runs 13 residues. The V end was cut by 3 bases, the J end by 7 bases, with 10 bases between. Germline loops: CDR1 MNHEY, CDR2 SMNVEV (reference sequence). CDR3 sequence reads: CASSFVGENEQFF. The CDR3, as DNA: TGTGCCAGCAGTTTTGTCGGGGAGAATGAGCAGTTCTTC.

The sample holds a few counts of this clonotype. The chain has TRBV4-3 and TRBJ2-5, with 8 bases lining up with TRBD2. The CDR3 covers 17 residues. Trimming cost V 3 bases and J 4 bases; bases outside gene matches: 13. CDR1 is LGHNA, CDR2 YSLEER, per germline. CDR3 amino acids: CASSQGRGAGGVETQYF. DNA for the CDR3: TGCGCCAGCAGCCAGGGGAGGGGCGCGGGAGGAGTAGAGACCCAGTACTTC.

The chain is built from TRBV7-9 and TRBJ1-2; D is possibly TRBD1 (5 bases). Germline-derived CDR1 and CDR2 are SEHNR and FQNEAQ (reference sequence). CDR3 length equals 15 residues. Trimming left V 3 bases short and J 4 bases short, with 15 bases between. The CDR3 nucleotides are TGTGCCAGCAGCTTTTGGACGGGGGGTGGCTATGGCTACACCTTC. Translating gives CASSFWTGGGYGYTF.

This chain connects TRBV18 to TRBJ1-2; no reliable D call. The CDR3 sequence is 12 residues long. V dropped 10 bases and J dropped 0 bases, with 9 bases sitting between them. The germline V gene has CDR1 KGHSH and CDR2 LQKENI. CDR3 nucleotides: TGTGCCACTTCGTCCGCTAACTATGGCTACACCTTC. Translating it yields CATSSANYGYTF.

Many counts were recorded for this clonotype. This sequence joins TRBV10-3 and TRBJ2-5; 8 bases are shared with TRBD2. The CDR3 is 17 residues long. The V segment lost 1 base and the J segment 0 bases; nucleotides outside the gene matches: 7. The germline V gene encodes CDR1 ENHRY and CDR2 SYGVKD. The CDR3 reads CAISEFGLREDQETQYF. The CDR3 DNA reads TGTGCCATCAGTGAGTTCGGGTTGCGGGAGGACCAAGAGACCCAGTACTTC.

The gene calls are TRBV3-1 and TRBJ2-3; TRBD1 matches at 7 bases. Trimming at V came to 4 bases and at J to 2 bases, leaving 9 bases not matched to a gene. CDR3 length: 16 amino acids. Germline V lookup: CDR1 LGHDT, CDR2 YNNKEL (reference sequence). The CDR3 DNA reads TGTGCCAGCAGCCTCACGCCACAGGGGCTCACAGATACGCAGTATTTT. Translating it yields CASSLTPQGLTDTQYF.

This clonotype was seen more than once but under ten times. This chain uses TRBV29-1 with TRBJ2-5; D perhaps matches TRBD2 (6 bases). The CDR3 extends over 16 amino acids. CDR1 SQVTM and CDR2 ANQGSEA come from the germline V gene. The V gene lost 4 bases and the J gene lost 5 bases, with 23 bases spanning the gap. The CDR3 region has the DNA TGCAGCGTTGTAGGAGGGGATGACAACCGTGTGGAGACCCAGTACTTC. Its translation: CSVVGGDDNRVETQYF.

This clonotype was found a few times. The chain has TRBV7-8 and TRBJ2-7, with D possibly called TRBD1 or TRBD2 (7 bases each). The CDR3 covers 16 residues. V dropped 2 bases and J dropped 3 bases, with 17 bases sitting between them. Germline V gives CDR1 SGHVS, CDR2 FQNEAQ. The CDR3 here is CASSLMGEGQNYEQYF. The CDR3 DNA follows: TGTGCCAGCAGCTTAATGGGGGAGGGACAGAACTACGAGCAGTACTTC.

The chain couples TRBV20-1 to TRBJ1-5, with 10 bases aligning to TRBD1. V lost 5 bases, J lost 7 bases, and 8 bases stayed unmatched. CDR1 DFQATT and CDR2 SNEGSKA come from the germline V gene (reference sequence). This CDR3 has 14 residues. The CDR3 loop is CSASRDRGTQPQHF. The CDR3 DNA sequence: TGCAGTGCTTCCCGGGACAGGGGAACGCAGCCCCAGCATTTT.

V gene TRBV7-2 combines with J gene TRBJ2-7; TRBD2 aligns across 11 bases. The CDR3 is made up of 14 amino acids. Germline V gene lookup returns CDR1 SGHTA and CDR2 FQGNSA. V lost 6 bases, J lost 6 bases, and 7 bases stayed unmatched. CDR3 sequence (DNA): TGTGCCAGCAGACCGGGACTAGCGGTCTTCGAGCAGTACTTC. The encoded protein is CASRPGLAVFEQYF.

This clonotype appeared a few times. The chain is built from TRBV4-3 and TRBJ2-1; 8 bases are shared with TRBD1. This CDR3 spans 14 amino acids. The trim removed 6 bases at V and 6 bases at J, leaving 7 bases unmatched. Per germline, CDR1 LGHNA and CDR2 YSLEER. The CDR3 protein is CASSMDRVRNEQFF. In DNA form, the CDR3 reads TGCGCCAGCAGTATGGACAGGGTTCGCAATGAGCAGTTCTTC.

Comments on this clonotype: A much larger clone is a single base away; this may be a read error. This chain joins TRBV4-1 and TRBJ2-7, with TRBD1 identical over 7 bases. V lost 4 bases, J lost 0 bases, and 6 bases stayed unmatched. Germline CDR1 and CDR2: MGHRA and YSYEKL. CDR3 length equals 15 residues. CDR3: CASSLGQRASYEQYF. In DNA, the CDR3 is TGCGCCAGCAGCCTGGGACAGAGGGCCTCCTACGAGCAGTACTTC.

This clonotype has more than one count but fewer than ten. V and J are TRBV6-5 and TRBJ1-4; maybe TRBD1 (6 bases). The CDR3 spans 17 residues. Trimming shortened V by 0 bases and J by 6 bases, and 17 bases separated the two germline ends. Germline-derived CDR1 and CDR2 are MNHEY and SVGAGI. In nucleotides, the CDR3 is TGTGCCAGCAGTTACTCACGGTACCGGGGGGCGGATGAAAAACTGTTTTTT. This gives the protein CASSYSRYRGADEKLFF.

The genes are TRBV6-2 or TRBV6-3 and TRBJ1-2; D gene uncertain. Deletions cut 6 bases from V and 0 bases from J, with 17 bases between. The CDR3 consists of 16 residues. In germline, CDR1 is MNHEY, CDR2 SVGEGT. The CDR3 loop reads CASSRRQPATNYGYTF. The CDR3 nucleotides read TGTGCCAGCAGCCGTCGACAACCTGCTACTAACTATGGCTACACCTTC.

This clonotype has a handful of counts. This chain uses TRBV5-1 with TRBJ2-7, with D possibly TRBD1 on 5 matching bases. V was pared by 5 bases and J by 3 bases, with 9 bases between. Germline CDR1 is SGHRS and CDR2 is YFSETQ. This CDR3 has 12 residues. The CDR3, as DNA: TGCGCCAGCAGTAGGGGCTACTACGAGCAGTACTTC. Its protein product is CASSRGYYEQYF.

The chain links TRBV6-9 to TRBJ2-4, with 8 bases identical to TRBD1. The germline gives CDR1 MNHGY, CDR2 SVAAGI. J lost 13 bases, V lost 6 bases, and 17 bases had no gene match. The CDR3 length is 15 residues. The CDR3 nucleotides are TGTGCCAGCAGGCAAAACAGGGGGGCTGGGGGAGAGCAGTACTTC. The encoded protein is CASRQNRGAGGEQYF.